Presented here are 8 T cell receptor beta chains from one specimen sequenced in a study of shared clonotypes between healthy human individuals. The repertoire was sequenced with immunoSEQ multiplex PCR; TCRdb's copy has only in-frame clones and lacks some. Of around 700,000 clones in the sample, around 67% were seen once. Sequencing used memory CD4+ T cells sorted from blood. Subset meaning: CD45RA-negative fraction. These receptors were collected from a woman aged 30 to 39 in good health.

Only one count was recorded for this clone. This chain uses TRBV18 with TRBJ2-3, with D possibly TRBD2 on 6 matching bases. This CDR3 is built from 13 residues. Germline V gene data show CDR1 as KGHSH and CDR2 as LQKENI. Between the trimmed V and J ends, which lost 6 bases and 6 bases, there was a span of 13 bases. For the CDR3, the DNA is TGTGCCAGCTCGGGTAGCGGTGTGGATACGCAGTATTTT. It specifies CASSGSGVDTQYF.

This clone came up once. The rearrangement links TRBV5-4 to TRBJ2-7; D ambiguous. The CDR3 spans 13 residues. With 0 bases removed from V and 3 bases from J, the gap between germline ends came to 7 bases. Germline-derived CDR1 and CDR2 are SGHNT and YYREEE (reference sequence). CDR3 region: CASSLGWVYEQYF. For the CDR3, the DNA is TGTGCCAGCAGCTTGGGGTGGGTCTACGAGCAGTACTTC.

This chain connects TRBV7-2 to TRBJ1-2; D call uncertain. Germline CDR1 reads SGHTA; CDR2 reads FQGNSA. The CDR3 extends over 12 amino acids. V lost 2 bases, J lost 7 bases, and 8 bases lay in between. As DNA, the CDR3 is TGTGCCAGCAGCTTAAGCCCAGCTGGCTACACCTTC. The encoded protein is CASSLSPAGYTF.

The chain recombines TRBV6-1 with TRBJ1-5; D gene unclear. V was cut by 7 bases and J by 3 bases, with 10 bases left in between. The germline CDR1 and CDR2 sequences are MNHNS and SASEGT. This CDR3 has 13 amino acids. The CDR3 DNA is TGTGCCAGCATTGGGCGGAACAATCAGCCCCAGCATTTT. As protein: CASIGRNNQPQHF.

A few counts support this clone. The V gene is TRBV7-9, the J gene TRBJ2-2; 10 nucleotides line up with TRBD2. V shed 4 bases, J shed 6 bases, and the junction held 8 bases outside the gene matches. CDR1 is SEHNR, CDR2 FQNEAQ, per germline (reference sequence). The CDR3 length is 16 residues. The DNA for the CDR3 is TGTGCCAGCAGCTCTAGCGGGAGAGGGTTCGCCGGGGAGCTGTTTTTT. Amino acids: CASSSSGRGFAGELFF. Based on the CDR3 plus reference TRBV7-9 and TRBJ2-2, the full variable domain is DTGVSQNPRHKITKRGQNVTFRCDPISEHNRLYWYRQTLGQGPEFLTYFQNEAQLEKSRLLSDRFSAERPKGSFSTLEIQRTEQGDSAMYLCASSSSGRGFAGELFFGEGSRLTVL.

This chain joins TRBV11-2 and TRBJ2-4; D is tentatively TRBD1 or TRBD2 (5 bases each). Germline V gene sequence: CDR1 SGHAT, CDR2 FQNNGV. The CDR3 covers 15 residues. V shed 7 bases and J shed 0 bases, with 13 bases lying between them. The CDR3 here is CASNRGGIAKNIQYF. Here the CDR3 DNA reads TGTGCCAGCAACCGGGGCGGAATAGCCAAAAACATTCAGTACTTC.

This clone is a singleton in its sample. V is TRBV6-1 and J is TRBJ2-1, with no clear D. CDR1 MNHNS and CDR2 SASEGT come from the germline V gene. The CDR3 covers 13 residues. The V and J ends lost 10 bases and 6 bases respectively, with 16 bases between them. CDR3 in amino acids: CATATLNGNEQFF. The CDR3 DNA reads as TGTGCCACCGCCACCCTAAATGGCAATGAGCAGTTCTTC.

This chain joins TRBV5-1 and TRBJ2-1; the D gene is possibly TRBD1 (6 bases). The V gene lost 6 bases and the J gene lost 0 bases, with 10 bases spanning the gap. The CDR3 sequence is 14 residues long. CDR1 and CDR2 from the germline V gene are SGHRS and YFSETQ. CDR3 DNA sequence: TGCGCCAGCAACCGGGACAACTCCTACAATGAGCAGTTCTTC. It codes for CASNRDNSYNEQFF.